This paragraph reports one TCR beta chain. Here immunoSEQ multiplex PCR was the method, and the copy in TCRdb shows in-frame clones only, minus some. The sample lists fewer than 80,000 clones; roughly 87% were seen once. The data stem from a study of blood T cell repertoires in COVID-19. Study overall: Sources were T cells, B-cell-depleted T cells, or PBMCs; the material itself was cDNA or gDNA.

Germline V gene sequence: CDR1 SEHNR, CDR2 FQNEAQ (reference sequence). The CDR3 loop spans 16 amino acids. The junction had 3 bases not matched to a gene; V was cut back by 1 base and J by 6 bases. The clonotype comes from a man under 40 with acute or convalescent COVID-19. The rearrangement joins TRBV7-9 to TRBJ2-1; 13 bases line up with TRBD2. Sample: peripheral blood. DNA for the CDR3: TGTGCCAGCAGCTTAGGACGGACTAGCGGGAGCAATGAGCAGTTCTTC. Translation gives CASSLGRTSGSNEQFF.